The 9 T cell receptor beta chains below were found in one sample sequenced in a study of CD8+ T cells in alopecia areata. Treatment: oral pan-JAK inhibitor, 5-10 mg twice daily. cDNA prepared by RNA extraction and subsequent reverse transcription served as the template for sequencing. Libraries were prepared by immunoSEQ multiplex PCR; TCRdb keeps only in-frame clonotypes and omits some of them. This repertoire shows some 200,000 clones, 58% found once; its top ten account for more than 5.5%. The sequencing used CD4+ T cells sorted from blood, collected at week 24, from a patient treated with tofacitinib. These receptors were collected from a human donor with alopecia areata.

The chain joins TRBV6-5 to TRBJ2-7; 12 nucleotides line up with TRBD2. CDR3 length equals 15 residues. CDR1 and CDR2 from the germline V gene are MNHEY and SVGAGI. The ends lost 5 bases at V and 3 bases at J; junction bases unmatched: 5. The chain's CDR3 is CASSVTSGGSYEQYF. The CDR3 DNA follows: TGTGCCAGCAGTGTTACTAGCGGGGGGAGCTACGAGCAGTACTTC.

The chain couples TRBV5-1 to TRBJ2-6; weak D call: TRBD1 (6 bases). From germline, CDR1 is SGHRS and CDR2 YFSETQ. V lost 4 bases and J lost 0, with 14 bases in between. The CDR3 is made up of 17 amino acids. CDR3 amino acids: CASSPRTASSGANVLTF. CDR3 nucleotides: TGCGCCAGCAGCCCCCGGACAGCCAGCTCTGGGGCCAACGTCCTGACTTTC.

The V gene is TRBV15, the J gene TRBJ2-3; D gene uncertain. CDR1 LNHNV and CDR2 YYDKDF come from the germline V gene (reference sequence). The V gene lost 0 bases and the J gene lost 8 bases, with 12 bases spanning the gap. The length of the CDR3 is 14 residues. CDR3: CATSRDSNRITQYF. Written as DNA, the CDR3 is TGTGCCACCAGCAGAGATTCAAATAGAATTACGCAGTATTTT.

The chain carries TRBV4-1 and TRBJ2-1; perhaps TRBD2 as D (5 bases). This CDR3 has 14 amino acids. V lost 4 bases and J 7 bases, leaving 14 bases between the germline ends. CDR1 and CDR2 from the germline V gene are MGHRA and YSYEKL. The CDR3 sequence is CASSRVHGENEQFF. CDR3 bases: TGCGCCAGCAGCCGTGTGCATGGGGAGAATGAGCAGTTCTTC.

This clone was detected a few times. The CDR3: CAISDVAGGQETQYF. The CDR3 region has the DNA TGTGCCATCAGTGACGTAGCGGGGGGGCAAGAGACCCAGTACTTC. The genes are TRBV10-3 and TRBJ2-5; 11 nucleotides match TRBD2. Germline CDR1 ENHRY, CDR2 SYGVKD. The CDR3 runs to 15 residues. V was pared by 3 bases and J by 2 bases, with 2 bases of the junction left unmatched.

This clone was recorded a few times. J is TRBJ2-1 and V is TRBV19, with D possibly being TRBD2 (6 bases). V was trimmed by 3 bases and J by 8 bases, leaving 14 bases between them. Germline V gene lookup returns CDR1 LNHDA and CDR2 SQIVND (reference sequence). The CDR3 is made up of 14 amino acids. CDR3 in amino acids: CASSMTGRFDEQFF. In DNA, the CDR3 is TGTGCCAGTAGTATGACCGGGAGATTCGATGAGCAGTTCTTC.

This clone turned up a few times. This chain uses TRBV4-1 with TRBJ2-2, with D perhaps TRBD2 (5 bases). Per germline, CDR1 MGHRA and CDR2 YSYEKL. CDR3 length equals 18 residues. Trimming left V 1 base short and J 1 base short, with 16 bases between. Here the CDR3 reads CASSQVLLTGVNTGELFF. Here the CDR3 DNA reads TGCGCCAGCAGCCAAGTCCTACTGACCGGGGTGAACACCGGGGAGCTGTTTTTT.

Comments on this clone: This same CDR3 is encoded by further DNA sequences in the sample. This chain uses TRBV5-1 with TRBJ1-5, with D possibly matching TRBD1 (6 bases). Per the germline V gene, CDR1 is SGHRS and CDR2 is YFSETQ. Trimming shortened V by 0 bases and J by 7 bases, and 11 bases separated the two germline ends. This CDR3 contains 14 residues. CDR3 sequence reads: CASSLVGGGQPQHF. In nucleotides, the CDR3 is TGCGCCAGCAGCTTGGTCGGGGGCGGCCAGCCCCAGCATTTT.

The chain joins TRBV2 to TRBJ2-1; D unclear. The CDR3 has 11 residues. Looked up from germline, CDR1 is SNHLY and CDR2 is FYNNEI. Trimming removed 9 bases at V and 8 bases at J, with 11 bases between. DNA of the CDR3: TGTGCCAGTCTTCTATCCCATGAGCAGTTCTTC. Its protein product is CASLLSHEQFF.